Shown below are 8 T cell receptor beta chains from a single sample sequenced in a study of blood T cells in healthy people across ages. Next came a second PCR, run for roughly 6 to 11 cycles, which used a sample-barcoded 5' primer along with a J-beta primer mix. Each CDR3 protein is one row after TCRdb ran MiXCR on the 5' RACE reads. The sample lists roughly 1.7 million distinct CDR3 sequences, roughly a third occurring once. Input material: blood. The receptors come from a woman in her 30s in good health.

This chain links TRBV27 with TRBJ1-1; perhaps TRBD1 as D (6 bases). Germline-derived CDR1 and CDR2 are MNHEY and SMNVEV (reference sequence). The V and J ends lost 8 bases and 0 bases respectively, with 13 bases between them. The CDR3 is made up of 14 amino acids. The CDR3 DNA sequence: TGTGCCAGCGCCCTGACAGGTTTGAACACTGAAGCTTTCTTT. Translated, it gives CASALTGLNTEAFF.

The CDR3 region has the DNA TGTGCCAGCAGCACCCCCTTTTTTAAACTAGGGTATGGCTACACCTTC. Its translation: CASSTPFFKLGYGYTF. This sequence joins TRBV7-2 and TRBJ1-2, with D uncertain. Trimming left V 5 bases short and J 5 bases short, with 21 bases between. The germline V gene encodes CDR1 SGHTA and CDR2 FQGNSA. The CDR3 runs to 16 residues.

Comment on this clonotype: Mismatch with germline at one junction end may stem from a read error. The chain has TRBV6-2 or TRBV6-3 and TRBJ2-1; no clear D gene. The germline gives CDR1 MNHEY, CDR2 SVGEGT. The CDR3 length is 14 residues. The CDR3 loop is CASRYSGQLDEQFF. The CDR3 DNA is TGTGCCAGCAGGTACTCCGGCCAGTTGGATGAGCAGTTCTTC.

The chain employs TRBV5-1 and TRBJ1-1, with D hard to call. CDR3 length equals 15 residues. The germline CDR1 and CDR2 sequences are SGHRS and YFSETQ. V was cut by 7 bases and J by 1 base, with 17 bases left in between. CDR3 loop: CASRAEGLRNTEAFF. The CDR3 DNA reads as TGCGCCAGCCGCGCGGAGGGTCTTCGGAACACTGAAGCTTTCTTT.

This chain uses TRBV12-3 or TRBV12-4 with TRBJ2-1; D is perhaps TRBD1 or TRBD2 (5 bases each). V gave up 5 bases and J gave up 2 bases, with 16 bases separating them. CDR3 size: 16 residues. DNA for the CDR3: TGTGCCAGCAGTGGTGTCCGCCAGGGAGCCTACAATGAGCAGTTCTTC. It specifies CASSGVRQGAYNEQFF.

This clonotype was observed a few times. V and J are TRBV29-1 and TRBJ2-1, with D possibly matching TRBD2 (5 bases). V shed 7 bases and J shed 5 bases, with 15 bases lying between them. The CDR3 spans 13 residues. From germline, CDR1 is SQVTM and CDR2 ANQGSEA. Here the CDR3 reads CSAHQDSNNEQFF. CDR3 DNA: TGCAGCGCGCACCAGGACTCGAACAATGAGCAGTTCTTC.

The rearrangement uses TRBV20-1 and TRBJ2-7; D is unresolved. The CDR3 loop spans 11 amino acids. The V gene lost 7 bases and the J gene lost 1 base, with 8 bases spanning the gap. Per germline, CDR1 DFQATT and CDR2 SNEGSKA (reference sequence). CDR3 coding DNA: TGCAGTGGTGCTGGATCCTACGAGCAGTACTTC. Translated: CSGAGSYEQYF.

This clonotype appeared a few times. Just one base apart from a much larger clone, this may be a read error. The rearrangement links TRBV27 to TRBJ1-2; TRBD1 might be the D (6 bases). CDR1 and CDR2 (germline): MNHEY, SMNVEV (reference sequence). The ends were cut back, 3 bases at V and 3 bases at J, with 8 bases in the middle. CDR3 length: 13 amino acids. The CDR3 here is CASSFNRDYGYTF. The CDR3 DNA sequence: TGTGCCAGCAGTTTCAACAGGGACTATGGCTACACCTTC.